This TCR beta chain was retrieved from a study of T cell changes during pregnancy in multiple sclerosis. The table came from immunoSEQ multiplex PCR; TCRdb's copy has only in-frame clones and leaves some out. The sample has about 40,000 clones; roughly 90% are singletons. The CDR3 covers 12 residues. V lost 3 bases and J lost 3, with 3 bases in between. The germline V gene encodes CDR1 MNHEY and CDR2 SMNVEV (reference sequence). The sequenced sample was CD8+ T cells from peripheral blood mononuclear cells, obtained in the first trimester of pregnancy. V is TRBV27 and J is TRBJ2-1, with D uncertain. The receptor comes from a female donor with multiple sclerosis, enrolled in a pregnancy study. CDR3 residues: CASSFNYNEQFF. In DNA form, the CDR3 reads TGTGCCAGCAGTTTCAACTACAATGAGCAGTTCTTC.